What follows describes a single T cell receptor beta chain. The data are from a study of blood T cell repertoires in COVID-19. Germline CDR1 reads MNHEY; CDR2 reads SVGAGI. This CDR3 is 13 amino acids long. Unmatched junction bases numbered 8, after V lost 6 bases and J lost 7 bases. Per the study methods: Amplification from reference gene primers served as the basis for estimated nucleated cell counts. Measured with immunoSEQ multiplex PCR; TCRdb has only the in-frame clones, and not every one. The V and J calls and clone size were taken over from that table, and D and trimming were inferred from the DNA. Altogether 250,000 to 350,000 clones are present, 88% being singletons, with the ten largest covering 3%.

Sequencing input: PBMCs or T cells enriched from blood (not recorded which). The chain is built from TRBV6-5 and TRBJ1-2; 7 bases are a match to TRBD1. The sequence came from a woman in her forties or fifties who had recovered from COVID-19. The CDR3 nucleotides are TGTGCCAGCAGGACGGGACAGATTGGTGGCTACACCTTC. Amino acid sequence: CASRTGQIGGYTF.